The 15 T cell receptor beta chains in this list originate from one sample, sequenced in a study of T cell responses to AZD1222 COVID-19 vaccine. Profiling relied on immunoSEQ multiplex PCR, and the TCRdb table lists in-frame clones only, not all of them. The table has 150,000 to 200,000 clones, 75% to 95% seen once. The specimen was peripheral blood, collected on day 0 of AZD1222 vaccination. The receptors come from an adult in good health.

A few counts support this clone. This CDR3 is CASSFTASYGYTF. CDR3 DNA: TGTGCCAGCAGTTTTACAGCCTCCTATGGCTACACCTTC. The chain links TRBV6-5 to TRBJ1-2; the D is unclear. With 4 bases removed from V and 4 bases from J, the gap between germline ends came to 10 bases. CDR3 length equals 13 residues. CDR1 MNHEY and CDR2 SVGAGI come from the germline V gene.

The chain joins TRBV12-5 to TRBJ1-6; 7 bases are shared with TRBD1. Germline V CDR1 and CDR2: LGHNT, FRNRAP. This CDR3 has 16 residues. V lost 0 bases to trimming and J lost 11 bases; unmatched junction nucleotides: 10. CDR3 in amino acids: CASGLVQGQGIPPLHF. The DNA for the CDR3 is TGTGCTAGTGGTTTGGTACAGGGGCAGGGCATCCCACCCCTCCACTTT. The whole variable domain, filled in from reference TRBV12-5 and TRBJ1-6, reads DARVTQTPRHKVTEMGQEVTMRCQPILGHNTVFWYRQTMMQGLELLAYFRNRAPLDDSGMPKDRFSAEMPDATLATLKIQPSEPRDSAVYFCASGLVQGQGIPPLHFGNGTRLTVT.

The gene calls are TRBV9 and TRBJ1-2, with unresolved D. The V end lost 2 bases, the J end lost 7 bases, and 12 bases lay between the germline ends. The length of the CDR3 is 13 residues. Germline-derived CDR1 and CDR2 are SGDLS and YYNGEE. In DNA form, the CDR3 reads TGTGCCAGCAGCGTGGGAGTCTATGGTGGCTACACCTTC. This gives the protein CASSVGVYGGYTF.

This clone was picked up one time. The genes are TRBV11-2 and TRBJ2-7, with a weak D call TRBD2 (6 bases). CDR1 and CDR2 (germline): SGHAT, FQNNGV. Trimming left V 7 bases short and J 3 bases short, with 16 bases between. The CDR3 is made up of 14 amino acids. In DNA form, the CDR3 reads TGTGCCAGCATCGGGAGCGACAGTAACTACGAGCAGTACTTC. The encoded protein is CASIGSDSNYEQYF.

The CDR3 here is CASSYSATNEKLFF. Written as DNA, the CDR3 is TGTGCCAGCAGTTATTCTGCAACTAATGAAAAACTGTTTTTT. The chain recombines TRBV6-5 with TRBJ1-4; no firm D call. From germline, CDR1 is MNHEY and CDR2 SVGAGI. Trimming left V 3 bases short and J 0 bases short, with 5 bases between. The CDR3 is made up of 14 amino acids.

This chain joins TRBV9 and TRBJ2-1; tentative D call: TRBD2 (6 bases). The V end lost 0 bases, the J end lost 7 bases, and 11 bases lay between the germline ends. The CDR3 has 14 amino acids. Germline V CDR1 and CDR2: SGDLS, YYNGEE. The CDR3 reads CASSVAVGGNEQFF. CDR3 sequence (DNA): TGTGCCAGCAGCGTAGCTGTGGGGGGTAATGAGCAGTTCTTC.

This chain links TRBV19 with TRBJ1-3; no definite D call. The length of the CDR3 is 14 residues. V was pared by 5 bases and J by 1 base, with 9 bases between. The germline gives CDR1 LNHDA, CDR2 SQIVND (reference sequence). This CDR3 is CASSLVGSGNTIYF. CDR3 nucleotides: TGTGCCAGTAGTCTGGTGGGGTCTGGAAACACCATATATTTT. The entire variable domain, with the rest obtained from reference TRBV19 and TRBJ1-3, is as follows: DGGITQSPKYLFRKEGQNVTLSCEQNLNHDAMYWYRQDPGQGLRLIYYSQIVNDFQKGDIAEGYSVSREKKESFPLTVTSAQKNPTAFYLCASSLVGSGNTIYFGEGSWLTVV.

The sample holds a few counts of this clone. This CDR3 reads CASSPPSSDTQYF. DNA of the CDR3: TGTGCCAGCTCACCACCATCCTCAGATACGCAGTATTTT. V is TRBV18 and J is TRBJ2-3; D not certain. The germline CDR1 and CDR2 sequences are KGHSH and LQKENI. This CDR3 comprises 13 residues. V was pared by 0 bases and J by 4 bases, with 5 bases between.

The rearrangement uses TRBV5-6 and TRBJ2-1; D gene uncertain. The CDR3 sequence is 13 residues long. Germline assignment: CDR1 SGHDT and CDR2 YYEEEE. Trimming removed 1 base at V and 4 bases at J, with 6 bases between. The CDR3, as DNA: TGTGCCAGCAGCTTGCCCGGGTACAATGAGCAGTTCTTC. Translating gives CASSLPGYNEQFF.

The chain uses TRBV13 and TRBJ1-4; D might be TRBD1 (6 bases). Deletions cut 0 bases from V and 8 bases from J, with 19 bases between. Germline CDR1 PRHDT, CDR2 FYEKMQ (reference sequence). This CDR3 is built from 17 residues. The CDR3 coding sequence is TGTGCCAGCAGCTTAGGACAGGGAGGTTTCGGGGGCGAAAAACTGTTTTTT. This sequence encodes CASSLGQGGFGGEKLFF.

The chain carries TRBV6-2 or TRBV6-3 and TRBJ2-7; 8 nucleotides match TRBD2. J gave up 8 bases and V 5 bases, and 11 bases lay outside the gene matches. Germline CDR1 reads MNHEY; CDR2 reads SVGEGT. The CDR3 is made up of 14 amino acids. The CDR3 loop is CASSKSGGPSKQYF. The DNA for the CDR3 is TGTGCCAGCAGTAAGAGCGGGGGCCCGTCTAAGCAGTACTTC.

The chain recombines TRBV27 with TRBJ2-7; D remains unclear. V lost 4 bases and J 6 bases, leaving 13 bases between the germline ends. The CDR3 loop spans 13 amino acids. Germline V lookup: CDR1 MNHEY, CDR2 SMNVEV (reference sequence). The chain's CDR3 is CASSSATDGEQYF. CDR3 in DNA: TGTGCCAGCAGTTCAGCGACGGACGGCGAGCAGTACTTC.

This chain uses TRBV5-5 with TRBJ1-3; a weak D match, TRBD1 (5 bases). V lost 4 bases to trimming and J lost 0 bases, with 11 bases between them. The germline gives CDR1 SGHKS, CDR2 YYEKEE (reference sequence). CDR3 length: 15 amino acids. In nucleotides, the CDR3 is TGTGCCAGCAGCAGGGACGGGGACTCTGGAAACACCATATATTTT. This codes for CASSRDGDSGNTIYF.

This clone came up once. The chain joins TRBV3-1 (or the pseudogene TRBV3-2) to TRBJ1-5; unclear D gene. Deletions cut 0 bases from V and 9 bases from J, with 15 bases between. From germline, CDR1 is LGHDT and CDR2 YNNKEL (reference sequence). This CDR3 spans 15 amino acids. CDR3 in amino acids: CASSQDATPFRPQHF. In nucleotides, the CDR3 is TGTGCCAGCAGCCAAGATGCGACCCCCTTTCGGCCCCAGCATTTT.

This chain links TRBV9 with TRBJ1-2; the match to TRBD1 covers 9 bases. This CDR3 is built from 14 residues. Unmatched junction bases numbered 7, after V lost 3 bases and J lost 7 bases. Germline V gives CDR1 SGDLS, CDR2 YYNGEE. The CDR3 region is CASSEERDRAGYTF. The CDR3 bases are TGTGCCAGCAGCGAGGAGAGGGACAGGGCTGGCTACACCTTC. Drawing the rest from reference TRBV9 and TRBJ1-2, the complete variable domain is DSGVTQTPKHLITATGQRVTLRCSPRSGDLSVYWYQQSLDQGLQFLIQYYNGEERAKGNILERFSAQQFPDLHSELNLSSLELGDSALYFCASSEERDRAGYTFGSGTRLTVV.